Below, 27 T cell receptor beta chains from the same sample are listed, as sequenced in a study of T cells in Graves' hyperthyroidism and ophthalmopathy (dated by TCRdb to between 2017 and 2020). The receptor library was made with multiplex PCR. Sequencer: Illumina HiSeq 2000. The TCR beta CDR3 regions were amplified from RNA transcripts. A first-round RT-PCR of the TCR CDR3 used the HTBI primer set with the Qiagen OneStep RT-PCR kit. The public sequencing data were trimmed at Q25 with fastp and processed into clonotypes with MiXCR by TCRdb, which kept only in-frame beta chains. Identical CDR3 proteins give one entry, which carries the most common genes and DNA. The sample data list 330,000 or so distinct CDR3 sequences, and about a sixth of these were observed just once. About 16% of the sample goes to the ten largest clones. Sequenced material: blood. Receptors originate from a woman aged 40 to 50 with Graves' ophthalmopathy.

CDR3 in amino acids: CAWSAGHQPIPYEQYF. The DNA of the CDR3 is TGTGCCTGGAGCGCCGGACACCAGCCTATTCCCTACGAGCAGTACTTC. J is TRBJ2-7 and V is TRBV30, with D perhaps matching TRBD1 (5 bases). Germline values: CDR1 GTSNPN, CDR2 SVGIG (reference sequence). Trimming stripped 3 bases from V and 2 bases from J, with 20 bases between. The CDR3 extends over 16 amino acids.

Many counts were recorded for this clonotype. This chain joins TRBV28 and TRBJ1-6; D is possibly TRBD1 (6 bases). Germline CDR1 and CDR2: MDHEN and SYDVKM. CDR3 size: 17 residues. V was clipped by 7 bases and J by 2 bases, with 18 bases between them. CDR3 bases: TGTGCCAGCACCCCACCGACAGGTGGGACCTATAATTCACCCCTCCACTTT. Its protein product is CASTPPTGGTYNSPLHF.

This clonotype came up a few times. J is TRBJ2-7 and V is TRBV12-3 or TRBV12-4, with 7 bases matching TRBD1. Losses at the gene ends were 6 bases for V and 4 bases for J; bases not matched to a gene: 12. The CDR3 length is 15 residues. CDR3 in DNA: TGTGCCAGCAGCACTCCGGGGACAGCGAATTACGAGCAGTACTTC. Its translation: CASSTPGTANYEQYF.

As to this clonotype: Just one base apart from a much larger clone, this may be a read error. The rearrangement uses TRBV28 and TRBJ2-7; no reliable D call. With 3 bases removed from V and 2 bases from J, the gap between germline ends came to 11 bases. CDR3 size: 14 residues. Germline V gene sequence: CDR1 MDHEN, CDR2 SYDVKM. CDR3 region: CASSFPRGPYEQYF. The CDR3 coding sequence is TGTGCCAGCAGTTTCCCTCGAGGACCCTACGAGCAGTACTTC.

This clonotype was recorded many times. The rearrangement uses TRBV20-1 and TRBJ1-5; D is undetermined. The CDR3 covers 13 residues. V gave up 4 bases and J gave up 0 bases, with 7 bases separating them. The germline V gene encodes CDR1 DFQATT and CDR2 SNEGSKA (reference sequence). CDR3 sequence (DNA): TGCAGTGCTAATGACTATAGCAATCAGCCCCAGCATTTT. Protein sequence: CSANDYSNQPQHF.

The chain couples TRBV6-2 or TRBV6-3 to TRBJ1-5; D is undetermined. The CDR3 has 14 residues. Trimming removed 4 bases at V and 4 bases at J, with 11 bases between. Germline V gene data show CDR1 as MNHEY and CDR2 as SVGEGT. CDR3 in amino acids: CASSFPGLNQPQHF. The CDR3 DNA reads as TGTGCCAGCAGTTTCCCAGGCTTGAATCAGCCCCAGCATTTT.

Regarding this clonotype: No conserved phenylalanine or tryptophan ends this CDR3, so it is likely a read error. The chain uses TRBV9 and TRBJ2-2; perhaps D is TRBD1 or TRBD2 (5 bases each). CDR1 and CDR2 from the germline V gene are SGDLS and YYNGEE. CDR3 length: 13 residues. Trimming removed 5 bases at V and 4 bases at J, with 9 bases between. The CDR3 region is CASRGDTTGELFL. The CDR3, as DNA: TGTGCCAGCAGGGGGGATACCACCGGGGAGCTGTTTCTT.

This clonotype was seen at least ten times. The rearrangement joins TRBV28 to TRBJ1-5; TRBD1 matches at 9 bases. This CDR3 has 16 residues. The trim removed 8 bases at V and 5 bases at J, leaving 13 bases unmatched. The V gene's germline CDR1 is MDHEN and CDR2 SYDVKM. The CDR3 region has the DNA TGTGCCAGCTCGGACCCTACAGGGGGCAGGCATCAGCCCCAGCATTTT. Protein product: CASSDPTGGRHQPQHF.

This clonotype appeared a single time. The chain joins TRBV14 to TRBJ2-2; 9 bases align to TRBD1. Germline CDR1 reads SGHDN; CDR2 reads FVKESK. The V segment lost 10 bases and the J segment 4 bases; nucleotides outside the gene matches: 16. The CDR3 runs 17 residues. The CDR3 loop reads CATRETGTGKITGELFF. CDR3 DNA: TGTGCCACCAGAGAGACGGGGACAGGGAAGATCACCGGGGAGCTGTTTTTT.

The CDR3: CATRVLGKETQYF. Here the CDR3 DNA reads TGTGCCACCAGGGTACTAGGGAAGGAGACCCAGTACTTC. J is TRBJ2-5 and V is TRBV15, with D possibly TRBD2 on 5 matching bases. The CDR3 contains 13 residues. Germline loops: CDR1 LNHNV, CDR2 YYDKDF (reference sequence). V was pared by 6 bases and J by 5 bases, with 13 bases between.

This clonotype was recorded at least ten times. V is TRBV12-3 or TRBV12-4 and J is TRBJ1-2; the match to TRBD1 covers 9 bases. Trimming removed 2 bases from V and 8 bases from J; junction bases left unmatched: 9. This CDR3 spans 15 amino acids. CDR3 nucleotide sequence: TGTGCCAGCAGTTTACACGGGACAGGGTCGAAAGGCTACACCTTC. It yields the protein CASSLHGTGSKGYTF.

Ten or more counts support this clonotype. V gene TRBV5-6 combines with J gene TRBJ2-2, with D perhaps TRBD1 or TRBD2 (5 bases each). Germline loops: CDR1 SGHDT, CDR2 YYEEEE. V lost 0 bases to trimming and J lost 6 bases, with 9 bases between them. The CDR3 runs to 14 residues. CDR3 amino acids: CASSLAMGAGELFF. In DNA form, the CDR3 reads TGTGCCAGCAGCTTGGCCATGGGGGCCGGGGAGCTGTTTTTT. The full variable domain, completed using reference TRBV5-6 and TRBJ2-2, is DAGVTQSPTHLIKTRGQQVTLRCSPKSGHDTVSWYQQALGQGPQFIFQYYEEEERQRGNFPDRFSGHQFPNYSSELNVNALLLGDSALYLCASSLAMGAGELFFGEGSRLTVL.

This chain links TRBV30 with TRBJ1-1; a weak D match, TRBD1 (6 bases). Germline values: CDR1 GTSNPN, CDR2 SVGIG (reference sequence). V lost 4 bases and J 4 bases, leaving 16 bases between the germline ends. The CDR3 consists of 14 residues. CDR3 nucleotides: TGTGCCTGGAAGCAACAGGGAGTGAGCACTGAAGCTTTCTTT. It specifies CAWKQQGVSTEAFF.

This clonotype has at least ten counts. V and J are TRBV6-5 and TRBJ2-6; possible D gene TRBD2, 6 bases. V dropped 0 bases and J dropped 0 bases, with 6 bases sitting between them. The germline V gene encodes CDR1 MNHEY and CDR2 SVGAGI. This CDR3 region has 16 residues. In nucleotides, the CDR3 is TGTGCCAGCAGTTACTCGGGGGGCTCTGGGGCCAACGTCCTGACTTTC. Encoded protein: CASSYSGGSGANVLTF.

This clonotype was seen many times. The chain recombines TRBV6-2 or TRBV6-3 with TRBJ1-3; D gene ambiguous. The CDR3 sequence is 12 residues long. V was pared by 8 bases and J by 4 bases, with 9 bases between. Germline loops: CDR1 MNHEY, CDR2 SVGEGT. CDR3 coding DNA: TGTGCCAGCGAGACAACAGGAAACACCATATATTTT. This gives the protein CASETTGNTIYF.

This clonotype was observed at least ten times. DNA for the CDR3: TGTGCCTGGACCGCGGGATGGAACACCATATATTTT. Amino acid sequence: CAWTAGWNTIYF. The rearrangement links TRBV30 to TRBJ1-3; D not resolved. CDR3 length: 12 amino acids. Germline V CDR1 and CDR2: GTSNPN, SVGIG (reference sequence). V lost 4 bases, J lost 7 bases, and 11 bases lay in between.

This clonotype has ten or more counts. The chain employs TRBV6-2 or TRBV6-3 and TRBJ1-1; no firm D call. The CDR3 consists of 14 residues. Per germline, CDR1 MNHEY and CDR2 SVGEGT. Trimming left V 1 base short and J 1 base short, with 7 bases between. CDR3 region: CASSYYGKNTEAFF. CDR3 in DNA: TGTGCCAGCAGTTACTACGGAAAGAACACTGAAGCTTTCTTT.

This clonotype was detected many times. The rearrangement joins TRBV30 to TRBJ2-7, with 7 bases lining up with TRBD1. The CDR3 has 13 amino acids. The trim removed 3 bases at V and 3 bases at J, leaving 5 bases unmatched. The germline V gene encodes CDR1 GTSNPN and CDR2 SVGIG (reference sequence). CDR3 sequence reads: CAWSPRDSYEQYF. Written as DNA, the CDR3 is TGTGCCTGGAGCCCCCGGGACAGCTACGAGCAGTACTTC.

This clonotype was seen only a few times. The rearrangement joins TRBV12-3 or TRBV12-4 to TRBJ2-2; possible D gene TRBD1, 5 bases. V was trimmed by 4 bases and J by 6 bases, leaving 12 bases between them. CDR3 length: 14 amino acids. In DNA form, the CDR3 reads TGTGCCAGCAGTTACGCCAGGGCGGCCGGGGAGCTGTTTTTT. This codes for CASSYARAAGELFF.

This clonotype was counted ten times or more. For the CDR3, the DNA is TGTGCCAGCAGCTCCCTAAACCCGGGAGAAGGGGAGACCCAGTACTTC. It yields the protein CASSSLNPGEGETQYF. The rearrangement joins TRBV11-2 to TRBJ2-5, with D possibly being TRBD2 (6 bases). V was clipped by 4 bases and J by 5 bases, with 20 bases between them. Germline assignment: CDR1 SGHAT and CDR2 FQNNGV. The CDR3 is 16 residues long.

This clonotype was found many times. V is TRBV6-2 or TRBV6-3 and J is TRBJ2-7, with D perhaps TRBD1 or TRBD2 (5 bases each). Trimming removed 6 bases from V and 2 bases from J, with 14 bases in between. There are 14 residues in the CDR3. CDR1 is MNHEY, CDR2 SVGEGT, per germline. CDR3 residues: CASSGTDSTYEQYF. As DNA, the CDR3 is TGTGCCAGCAGCGGGACCGACAGCACCTACGAGCAGTACTTC.

This clonotype was counted between two and nine times. The chain carries TRBV7-2 and TRBJ2-7; D is ambiguous. V shed 3 bases and J shed 3 bases, with 12 bases lying between them. The CDR3 sequence is 14 residues long. The germline gives CDR1 SGHTA, CDR2 FQGNSA. The CDR3 sequence: CTSSFSSGIYEQYF. In nucleotides, the CDR3 is TGTACCAGCAGCTTTTCGTCTGGGATCTACGAGCAGTACTTC.

The chain has TRBV9 and TRBJ1-2, with 7 bases identical to TRBD1. The V gene's germline CDR1 is SGDLS and CDR2 YYNGEE. The CDR3 is made up of 15 amino acids. After removal of 4 bases from V and 4 bases from J, the junction contained 10 bases not matched to a gene. The CDR3 DNA reads as TGTGCCAGCAGCCCCGCCCTGACAGGGAGCTATGGCTACACCTTC. This sequence encodes CASSPALTGSYGYTF.

This clonotype was seen repeatedly, ten times or more. V and J are TRBV30 and TRBJ1-2; unclear D gene. Trimming removed 2 bases at V and 4 bases at J, with 14 bases between. There are 14 residues in the CDR3. Germline CDR1 reads GTSNPN; CDR2 reads SVGIG (reference sequence). This CDR3 reads CAWSPSGGSYGYTF. DNA of the CDR3: TGTGCCTGGAGTCCAAGTGGAGGGAGCTATGGCTACACCTTC.

This clonotype was seen at least ten times. The chain joins TRBV20-1 to TRBJ1-5; 8 nucleotides line up with TRBD1. CDR1 and CDR2 (germline): DFQATT, SNEGSKA (reference sequence). V was pared by 3 bases and J by 7 bases, with 17 bases of the junction left unmatched. The CDR3 is 17 residues long. The CDR3 loop reads CSARDPTRGRVGQPQHF. The CDR3 bases are TGCAGTGCTAGGGACCCAACCAGGGGGCGAGTTGGACAGCCCCAGCATTTT.

The chain is built from TRBV6-2 or TRBV6-3 and TRBJ2-7; 8 bases map to TRBD2. This CDR3 contains 14 residues. J was trimmed by 3 bases and V by 6 bases; bases with no gene match: 7. The germline gives CDR1 MNHEY, CDR2 SVGEGT. The CDR3: CASRPGGAFYEQYF. The DNA of the CDR3 is TGTGCCAGCAGGCCGGGAGGGGCGTTCTACGAGCAGTACTTC.

This clonotype was seen a few times. The final CDR3 position lacks the conserved phenylalanine or tryptophan, pointing to a likely read error. The chain links TRBV12-5 to TRBJ2-7, with TRBD2 as a possible D gene (6 bases). Germline CDR1 is LGHNT and CDR2 is FRNRAP. The V and J ends lost 7 bases and 3 bases respectively, with 16 bases between them. CDR3 length equals 14 residues. The CDR3 coding sequence is TGTGCTAGTGAAGCGACTAGATTCCGCTACGAGCAGTACTCC. Its translation: CASEATRFRYEQYS.